Detailed here is one T cell receptor beta chain. Its binding antigen is unknown. No much larger clone exists at a distance of one base, and base qualities are not known. Library preparation was by 5' RACE. Sequencing used an Illumina HiSeq 2500. A second PCR of roughly 7 to 11 cycles was run with a J-beta primer mix and a sample-barcoded 5' primer. A unique molecular identifier was introduced onto each TCR beta cDNA molecule by a template-switch 5' adaptor carrying 12 random nucleotides. At least 2.5 million CDR3-containing paired-end reads were obtained from each sample. All of the RNA was converted into first-strand cDNA using the Mint cDNA synthesis kit, with a TRBC-specific oligonucleotide serving as the primer. After uracil-DNA glycosylase treatment, a first 18-cycle PCR used universal primers M1SS and BC2_uni_R on all cDNA. Under the source paper's analysis protocol: For normalization, 1 million high-quality reads were randomly selected from each sample, with every read carrying a distinct molecular identifier. Reads sharing molecular identifiers were discarded rather than binned into consensus sequences. MiTCR, set to a Q25 quality threshold and the strictest error-elimination algorithm, was used for CDR3 identification, clonotype clustering and error correction. A nonparametric unseen species model with Euler transformation was used to estimate a lower bound on total TCR beta diversity. The public reads were quality trimmed at Q25 with fastp and then assembled into clones with MiXCR by TCRdb, keeping productive beta chains. Records with the same CDR3 protein are collapsed into one entry carrying the most frequent genes and DNA. What appears here as the V and J calls and clone size reflects TCRdb's work, not the paper's. Counted in this sample were some 800,000 distinct CDR3 sequences; under 55% of them appeared once. Roughly 19% of the sample is in the top ten clones.

These data originate in a study of blood T cells in healthy people across ages (dated by TCRdb to the mid-2010s). General notes on the study: In model experiments, roughly one uniquely barcoded TCR beta cDNA molecule per two T cells was captured by template switching. Using deep sequencing normalized with unique cDNA molecular identifiers, the study measured how TCR beta repertoire diversity changes with age. Four age groups were formed from the donors: young (average around 15 years), middle-aged (roughly 38), aged (roughly 58) and long-lived (about 80). Donors of different ages were randomly distributed across sequencing lanes to avoid experimental bias. The study analyzed two additional independent replicas of 1 million unique cDNA reads from the same blood draw for two donors, one aged 18 to 30 and one aged 80 or older.

The donors were some 36 Caucasian individuals from Russia, aged roughly 6 to 90 years, who were systemically healthy. Ten milliliters of peripheral blood were drawn from each donor into EDTA-treated Vacutainer tubes. PBMCs were isolated by Ficoll-Paque density-gradient centrifugation, with at least 7 million obtained per sample. Trizol reagent was used to extract total RNA from the PBMCs, yielding at least 6 micrograms per sample. The percentages of naive CD45RAhigh/CD27high T cells were determined by flow cytometry on a PBMC aliquot from every donor. General conclusions and limits of the study: There was a strong correlation between observed TCR beta diversity and the percentage of naive T cells measured by flow cytometry. Because donor CMV infection status was unknown, age-related changes in expanded clonotypes were potentially confounded. The long-lived group showed more naive CD4+ T cells, fewer expanded clones and increased TCR diversity than the aged group, suggesting age selection. Since profiling was done on bulk unsorted PBMCs, naive and antigen-experienced compartments could not be conclusively compared. Estimates of total diversity based on one million sequenced T cells were regarded as lower bounds and as underestimates. As age increased, observed TCR beta diversity per million T cells dropped in a roughly linear way, and a significant reduction was already evident by age about 40.

The V end gives up 5 bases and the J end 6 bases, leaving 8 bases in the junction not matched to a gene. CDR3 length: 15 amino acids, cysteine to phenylalanine. CDR3 DNA is the only sequence kept; it has 45 bases, read in frame from the first base. The germline V gene gives CDR1 as SGHTA and CDR2 as FQGNSA. This receptor chain uses TRBV7-2 and TRBJ2-1; TRBD1 matches 9 bases in the middle. The sample was blood. The sequence was collected from a man aged 55 to 70 in good health. The bases read TGTGCCAGCAGCGGCCGGGACAGGGTATCCAATGAGCAGTTCTTC. This translates into CASSGRDRVSNEQFF.